This TCR beta chain came from a study of tumor-infiltrating lymphocytes in localized non-small cell lung cancer. V lost 8 bases and J 4 bases, leaving 17 bases between the germline ends. Germline loops: CDR1 MNHNS, CDR2 SASEGT. The CDR3 contains 15 residues. This clone was seen only once. Profiled with immunoSEQ multiplex PCR; TCRdb holds only in-frame clones, not every one. Seen here are more than 10,000 clones, about 66% observed once, and the top ten hold 6% to 9%. V gene TRBV6-1 combines with J gene TRBJ1-4; D is possibly TRBD1 (5 bases). The sample taken for sequencing was lung tumor tissue. The clonotype comes from a human donor with non-small cell lung cancer. For the CDR3, the DNA is TGTGCCAGCGTAAGCCGGGACTGGAATAATGAAAAACTGTTTTTT. Its translation: CASVSRDWNNEKLFF.